This record concerns one T cell receptor beta chain sequence. Its target is not known. Distinct nucleotide sequences in the sample also encode this CDR3. Trimming removed 3 bases from V and 1 base from J, with 6 bases in between. Germline CDR1 and CDR2: KGHSH and LQKENI. The CDR3 runs to 14 residues. PCR used 60 Vbeta primers and 13 Jbeta primers. Produced via immunoSEQ multiplex PCR; TCRdb's table is partial and in-frame only. Of roughly 130,000 clones in the sample, approximately 74% were seen once. The entry originates in a study of cytomegalovirus exposure and HLA in healthy donors. Whole-study findings and limits: Among donors in an Asian-associated ancestry cluster, a later analysis reportedly found fewer N-insertions than the roughly 670-donor mean.

This chain connects TRBV18 to TRBJ2-2; possible D gene TRBD1, 6 bases. Sequenced input: PBMCs. The sequence came from a man aged 35-49 years in good health and CMV-seropositive. The CDR3 bases are TGTGCCAGCTCACCGGGACAGAACACCGGGGAGCTGTTTTTT. Protein: CASSPGQNTGELFF.